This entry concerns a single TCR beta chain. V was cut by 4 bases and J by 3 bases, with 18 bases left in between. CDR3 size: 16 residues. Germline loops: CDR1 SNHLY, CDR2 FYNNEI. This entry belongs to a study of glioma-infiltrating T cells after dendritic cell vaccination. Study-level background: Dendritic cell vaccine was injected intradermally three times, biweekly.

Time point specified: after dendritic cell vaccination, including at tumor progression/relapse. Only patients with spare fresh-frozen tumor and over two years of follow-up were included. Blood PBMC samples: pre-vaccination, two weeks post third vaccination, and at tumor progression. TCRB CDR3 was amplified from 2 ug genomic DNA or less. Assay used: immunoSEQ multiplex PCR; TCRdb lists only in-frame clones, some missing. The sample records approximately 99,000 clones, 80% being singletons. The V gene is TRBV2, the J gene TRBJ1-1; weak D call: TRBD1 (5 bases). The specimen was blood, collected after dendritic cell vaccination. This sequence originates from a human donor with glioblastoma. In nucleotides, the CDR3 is TGTGCCAGCAGTGTGGGGGGTCTGGCTGCGCACACTGAAGCTTTCTTT. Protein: CASSVGGLAAHTEAFF. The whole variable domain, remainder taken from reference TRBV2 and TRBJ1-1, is EPEVTQTPSHQVTQMGQEVILRCVPISNHLYFYWYRQILGQKVEFLVSFYNNEISEKSEIFDDQFSVERPDGSNFTLKIRSTKLEDSAMYFCASSVGGLAAHTEAFFGQGTRLTVV.